These 20 T cell receptor beta chains were sequenced from one sample in a study of chemoradiotherapy in HPV16-positive cancers. Clones were sequenced by immunoSEQ multiplex PCR, and TCRdb holds only the in-frame ones, with some missing. The sample has roughly 3,200 clones, over 75% seen once. Specimen: tumor tissue, collected from a patient who underwent chemoradiotherapy. These receptor sequences come from a human donor with HPV-associated anogenital cancer.

To note about this clone: In the same sample, other DNA sequences code for this CDR3. V gene TRBV7-9 combines with J gene TRBJ2-7, with D hard to call. Trimming left V 3 bases short and J 4 bases short, with 7 bases between. Per the germline V gene, CDR1 is SEHNR and CDR2 is FQNEAQ (reference sequence). This CDR3 comprises 12 residues. CDR3 nucleotide sequence: TGTGCCAGCAGCTTTACCGGATACGAGCAGTACTTC. Translated, it gives CASSFTGYEQYF.

J is TRBJ1-1 and V is TRBV5-1, with TRBD1 as a possible D gene (6 bases). With 3 bases removed from V and 5 bases from J, the gap between germline ends came to 11 bases. Germline loops: CDR1 SGHRS, CDR2 YFSETQ. The CDR3 totals 13 residues. CDR3 DNA sequence: TGCGCCAGCAGCTGGACAGCTGGGACTGAAGCTTTCTTT. It is translated as CASSWTAGTEAFF.

This clone occurred a few times. This sequence joins TRBV5-1 and TRBJ2-7; D unclear. CDR1 and CDR2 (germline): SGHRS, YFSETQ. CDR3 length: 13 residues. The V and J ends lost 0 bases and 4 bases respectively, with 8 bases between them. The CDR3 sequence is CASSLDTRYEQYF. CDR3 DNA: TGCGCCAGCAGCTTGGACACTCGTTACGAGCAGTACTTC. Full variable domain (outside the CDR3, taken from reference TRBV5-1 and TRBJ2-7): KAGVTQTPRYLIKTRGQQVTLSCSPISGHRSVSWYQQTPGQGLQFLFEYFSETQRNKGNFPGRFSGRQFSNSRSEMNVSTLELGDSALYLCASSLDTRYEQYFGPGTRLTVT.

The chain employs TRBV19 and TRBJ2-2, with 13 bases identical to TRBD2. The CDR3 has 16 residues. CDR1 is LNHDA, CDR2 SQIVND, per germline (reference sequence). With V trimmed by 6 bases and J by 5 bases, 6 bases remained unmatched. DNA for the CDR3: TGTGCCAGTAGGGGGTGGACTAGCGGGGGAACCGGGGAGCTGTTTTTT. Its translation is CASRGWTSGGTGELFF.

This clone showed up just once. The V and J genes are TRBV5-1 and TRBJ2-1; 12 bases are shared with TRBD1. This CDR3 region has 16 residues. V lost 0 bases to trimming and J lost 9 bases; unmatched junction nucleotides: 7. In germline, CDR1 is SGHRS, CDR2 YFSETQ. The chain's CDR3 is CASSLEPGQGAIEQFF. In DNA form, the CDR3 reads TGCGCCAGCAGCTTGGAGCCGGGACAGGGGGCGATTGAGCAGTTCTTC.

The chain is built from TRBV7-3 and TRBJ2-5; D is unresolved. This CDR3 spans 13 amino acids. The germline V gene encodes CDR1 SGHTA and CDR2 FQGTGA. The V end lost 2 bases, the J end lost 0 bases, and 4 bases lay between the germline ends. The CDR3 coding sequence is TGTGCCAGCAGCTTAGCGCACCAAGAGACCCAGTACTTC. This codes for CASSLAHQETQYF.

This sequence joins TRBV5-1 and TRBJ2-1; TRBD2 matches 7 bases. The CDR3 loop spans 13 amino acids. V gave up 6 bases and J gave up 8 bases; unmatched junction bases: 8. Germline V gene data show CDR1 as SGHRS and CDR2 as YFSETQ. In DNA, the CDR3 is TGCGCCAGCAACCAGGTGGGAGGGGATGAGCAGTTCTTC. Its protein is CASNQVGGDEQFF.

The chain uses TRBV7-9 and TRBJ2-7, with TRBD1 matching 8 bases. Unmatched junction bases numbered 12, after V lost 5 bases and J lost 6 bases. The CDR3 is 15 amino acids. Germline assignment: CDR1 SEHNR and CDR2 FQNEAQ (reference sequence). CDR3 residues: CASSPLTGDLGEQYF. The CDR3 coding sequence is TGTGCCAGCAGCCCCTTGACAGGGGACCTTGGCGAGCAGTACTTC. The full variable domain, rest sourced from reference TRBV7-9 and TRBJ2-7, is DTGVSQNPRHKITKRGQNVTFRCDPISEHNRLYWYRQTLGQGPEFLTYFQNEAQLEKSRLLSDRFSAERPKGSFSTLEIQRTEQGDSAMYLCASSPLTGDLGEQYFGPGTRLTVT.

The sample holds one count of this clone. An end of the junction does not agree with germline; a read error may underlie this. CDR3 in amino acids: CATLKTGNSEAFF. The CDR3 region has the DNA TGTGCCACCCTCAAGACAGGGAACTCTGAAGCTTTCTTT. This sequence joins TRBV18 and TRBJ1-1; 7 bases fit TRBD1. This CDR3 has 13 residues. The germline gives CDR1 KGHSH, CDR2 LQKENI.

The chain carries TRBV18 and TRBJ1-2; 7 bases match TRBD1. Germline V gene sequence: CDR1 KGHSH, CDR2 LQKENI. Trimming removed 3 bases from V and 2 bases from J; junction bases left unmatched: 3. The CDR3 has 14 residues. CDR3 bases: TGTGCCAGCTCACCCCTGGACAGGAACTATGGCTACACCTTC. Amino acid sequence: CASSPLDRNYGYTF.

The genes are TRBV6-1 and TRBJ2-1; 10 positions agree with TRBD2. Germline lookup yields CDR1 MNHNS and CDR2 SASEGT. After removal of 7 bases from V and 6 bases from J, the junction contained 9 bases not matched to a gene. CDR3 length: 15 amino acids. The CDR3: CASKRQRGGTNEQFF. In DNA, the CDR3 is TGTGCCAGCAAACGGCAGCGGGGGGGCACCAATGAGCAGTTCTTC.

V is TRBV2 and J is TRBJ2-3, with D possibly TRBD2 on 6 matching bases. Per the germline V gene, CDR1 is SNHLY and CDR2 is FYNNEI. CDR3 length: 14 amino acids. V was pared by 7 bases and J by 2 bases, with 13 bases between. CDR3 DNA: TGTGCCAGCAAGCGGGCTAGCGTCACAGATACGCAGTATTTT. Residues: CASKRASVTDTQYF.

The chain has TRBV28 and TRBJ1-2; 8 positions agree with TRBD1. The trim removed 6 bases at V and 3 bases at J, leaving 15 bases unmatched. The CDR3 loop spans 17 amino acids. Germline lookup yields CDR1 MDHEN and CDR2 SYDVKM. CDR3 nucleotides: TGTGCCAGCAGGACTATAAATACACCGGGACAGGACTATGGCTACACCTTC. Its translation is CASRTINTPGQDYGYTF.

By proportion, this clone is large. The V gene is TRBV7-9, the J gene TRBJ2-7, with D perhaps TRBD1 (6 bases). Trimming took 4 bases from V and 7 from J, leaving 8 bases between them. Germline V gene sequence: CDR1 SEHNR, CDR2 FQNEAQ (reference sequence). This CDR3 is built from 11 residues. DNA for the CDR3: TGTGCCAGCAGCTCGGGACAAGAGCAGTACTTC. Amino acids: CASSSGQEQYF.

The chain recombines TRBV4-2 with TRBJ2-2; TRBD2 agrees at 13 bases. CDR1 and CDR2 from the germline V gene are LGHNA and YNFKEQ. V lost 4 bases, J lost 6 bases, and 11 bases stayed unmatched. The CDR3 has 18 residues. CDR3 bases: TGTGCCAGCAGCCTCGCCAACGGACTAGCGGGAGTCTCCGGGGAGCTGTTTTTT. It translates to CASSLANGLAGVSGELFF.

The J gene is TRBJ2-2, the V gene TRBV28; 9 bases match TRBD1. CDR1 and CDR2 from the germline V gene are MDHEN and SYDVKM. The CDR3 has 17 amino acids. V lost 6 bases and J lost 2; bases outside the gene matches: 10. CDR3 sequence reads: CASSGRRDRVNTGELFF. The DNA of the CDR3 is TGTGCCAGCAGCGGACGCCGGGACAGGGTCAACACCGGGGAGCTGTTTTTT.

The chain recombines TRBV5-1 with TRBJ1-2; the D is unclear. Trimming pared 4 bases from V and 2 bases from J, leaving 9 bases between. Germline assignment: CDR1 SGHRS and CDR2 YFSETQ. The CDR3 consists of 13 residues. In DNA form, the CDR3 reads TGCGCCAGCAGCGCGAATCCCAACTATGGCTACACCTTC. Translating it yields CASSANPNYGYTF.

CDR3 residues: CSVESWTANEQFF. Here the CDR3 DNA reads TGCAGCGTTGAAAGCTGGACAGCTAATGAGCAGTTCTTC. The chain has TRBV29-1 and TRBJ2-1; D may be TRBD1 (6 bases). The CDR3 length is 13 residues. V was shortened by 2 bases and J by 7 bases, with 12 bases between the two germline ends. In germline, CDR1 is SQVTM, CDR2 ANQGSEA.

The V and J genes are TRBV9 and TRBJ1-1; TRBD1 might be the D (6 bases). This CDR3 has 14 residues. From germline, CDR1 is SGDLS and CDR2 YYNGEE. V was trimmed by 3 bases and J by 1 base, leaving 10 bases between them. The CDR3 here is CASSGVQGNTEAFF. The CDR3 DNA sequence: TGTGCCAGCAGCGGGGTACAGGGGAACACTGAAGCTTTCTTT. The full variable domain, with the rest looked up from reference TRBV9 and TRBJ1-1, is DSGVTQTPKHLITATGQRVTLRCSPRSGDLSVYWYQQSLDQGLQFLIQYYNGEERAKGNILERFSAQQFPDLHSELNLSSLELGDSALYFCASSGVQGNTEAFFGQGTRLTVV.

V and J are TRBV4-1 and TRBJ2-3; 11 bases align to TRBD2. V shed 4 bases and J 5 bases; nucleotides not matched to a gene: 8. Germline CDR1 reads MGHRA; CDR2 reads YSYEKL. This CDR3 region has 16 residues. CDR3 coding DNA: TGCGCCAGCAGCCTTATAGCGGGAGGGCTAGGAGATACGCAGTATTTT. This translates into CASSLIAGGLGDTQYF.